This TCR beta chain was found in a study of CD8+CD57+ T cells in acquired aplastic anemia. Study-wide context: Mean yield of DNA from sorted CD4+ and CD8+ cells was 2.5 to 4 ug.

This clonotype was seen more than once but under ten times. CDR3 and TCR beta VDJ profiling relied on a genomic DNA template. In TCRdb, the reads were re-called with MiXCR into one record per CDR3 protein. The data show fewer than 85,000 distinct CDR3 sequences, less than 85% seen once. Flow cytometry had shown expanded CD8+CD57+ cells in the patients chosen for sequencing. With 5 bases removed from V and 5 bases from J, the gap between germline ends came to 13 bases. CDR3 length equals 13 residues. CDR1 and CDR2 (germline): SEHNR, FQNEAQ (reference sequence). Sample: sorted CD4+, CD8+, or CD8+CD57+ T cells (not recorded which) from PBMCs. The rearrangement uses TRBV7-9 and TRBJ2-7, with D possibly matching TRBD1 (6 bases). The sequence came from a human donor with aplastic anemia. The CDR3 reads CASSQGHRHEQYF. The CDR3 bases are TGTGCCAGCAGCCAGGGACACCGGCACGAGCAGTACTTC. The full variable domain, rest sourced from reference TRBV7-9 and TRBJ2-7, is DTGVSQNPRHKITKRGQNVTFRCDPISEHNRLYWYRQTLGQGPEFLTYFQNEAQLEKSRLLSDRFSAERPKGSFSTLEIQRTEQGDSAMYLCASSQGHRHEQYFGPGTRLTVT.